The T cell receptor beta chain described here comes from a study of cytomegalovirus exposure and HLA in healthy donors (dated by TCRdb to about 2017). Context from the whole study: In an earlier analysis of some 610 of the donors, about 270 Gb of sequence data and some 120 million unique TCR beta sequences from roughly 200 million T cells were reported. Around 330 gigabases of sequencing data and tens of millions of unique TCR sequences made up an early release that covered under 750 HLA-typed donors. Of the 398 genotyped donors, approximately 80% fell in the genetic ancestry cluster associated with self-reported Caucasian donors. The study aimed to test whether cataloging public T cell receptors could reveal signatures of past pathogen exposure. The T cell repertoires of some 700 subjects were profiled by immunosequencing and related to cytomegalovirus serostatus. A separate validation cohort of roughly 130 different subjects was used in addition to the roughly 620-subject first cohort. High-throughput TCR immunosequencing, statistical association of individual TCRs with disease status, and machine learning were combined to predict cytomegalovirus infection status. In a later analysis, previously published TCR beta repertoires from 550 to 700 donors were re-analyzed and high-resolution HLA genotyping was added so that TCR occurrence patterns could be studied. Rather than using new phenotypic data, the later analysis identified candidate immune exposures from TCR beta sequences and from how often those sequences occurred across donors. An earlier analysis of more than 450 of the donors used high-throughput TCR beta sequencing to judge whether each TCR beta V gene segment behaved as functional or pseudogenic. Donor age, sex, ethnicity and CMV serostatus were collected together with the repertoire data. In a later genetic analysis, genome-wide SNP genotypes for about three fifths of the roughly 670 donors were used, and that subset was treated as a discovery cohort. Every repertoire in the discovery cohort had been generated on one and the same sequencing platform. HLA typing included class I and class II loci at four-digit resolution. Typing coverage differed by locus: A, B, C, DRB1 and DQB1 were typed in roughly 620-630 donors, DQA1 in approximately 520, DPA1 in some 610, and DPB1 in around 490. Roughly five DR-DQ haplotypes were handled as single units for association and clustering, since linkage in the cohort was strong. Among about 400 genotyped donors of the cohort, an average of around 220,000 unique TCR beta nucleotide sequences was sequenced per donor, of which 15% to 20% were non-productive. Results the study describes overall, beyond this receptor: An earlier analysis of some 560 of the donors showed that most TCR beta V segments appeared in productive rearrangements either about 90% or about 30% of the time, which broadly matched IMGT annotations. Three of the identified cytomegalovirus-associated TCR beta chains were confirmed in vitro to be specific for cytomegalovirus antigens. Because counts were too low, 15 or so rarely observed V segments, including chromosome 9 orphons, were excluded from the earlier analysis of roughly 580 of the donors. Only TCR beta chains were sequenced in this cohort, and the absence of alpha or paired-chain data limited detectable features. A total of 164 TCR beta chains were listed by the study as associated with cytomegalovirus. The classifier was reported to diagnose cytomegalovirus status with high specificity and sensitivity in both the original and validation cohorts. Most TCR sequences were seen in very few donors, while some public TCRs were found in many individuals. Assigning TCR associations to individual alleles was difficult when HLA alleles, especially DR and DQ, strongly co-occurred. The sequencing pipeline was judged likely to have produced a cluster of highly shared sequence variants as a technical artifact. Linkage disequilibrium might explain the correlated functional status among segregating V segments, but an unknown experimental factor could not be excluded. Some IMGT-functional V segments, including TRBV6-2 and TRBV6-3, could not be told apart with the 87-base-pair reads, so those segments were excluded. According to a later analysis, parvovirus B19, influenza, CMV and Epstein-Barr virus appeared linked to several top co-occurrence clusters. In a later analysis, some 18,000 TCR beta sequences were associated with specific HLA alleles at a false discovery rate of 0.05. A further reported finding was that TCR beta sequences accurately predicted the HLA-A and HLA-B alleles for most subjects in the first cohort. Compared with the roughly 710-donor mean, donors in an Asian-associated ancestry cluster had fewer N-insertions in productive TCRs, according to a later genetic analysis. The presence/absence analyses assumed that sequencing depth was roughly uniform across donors, and that assumption may not be true. A later analysis found that TCR association rates varied across HLA loci, with DRB1 alleles showing the most associated TCRs and HLA-C alleles the fewest. Because HLA typing was unavailable for some donors at each locus, only the typed subset was used in association tests. A later analysis found that HLA-associated TCR beta chains were more clonally expanded and had lower generation probabilities than equally common non-associated chains. The authors suggested that the approach could potentially be generalized to other disease states and immunological phenotypes. A later genetic analysis associated a missense DCLRE1C variant with V-gene and J-gene trimming of TCR beta chains, and an independent cohort replicated the association. The only immune exposure information available for the cohort was CMV serostatus. A later analysis found that most CMV-associated TCR beta chains appeared HLA-restricted, with HLA associations seemingly driven largely by CMV exposure.

Taken from the germline V gene, the CDR1 and CDR2 loops are MNHEY and SVGAGI. The CDR3 goes from the cysteine to the phenylalanine over 13 residues. The kept DNA is CDR3 alone, 39 bases in frame from the first base. V and J lose 8 bases and 8 bases, and a span of 18 bases separates them. Receptor amplification or capture employed the immunoSEQ multiplex PCR assay. For the multiplex PCR, a mixture combining 60 forward primers for TCR Vbeta segments and 13 reverse primers for TCR Jbeta segments was used. The CDR3 region of rearranged TCR beta genes was amplified from genomic DNA by a multiplex PCR assay. The amplified TCR beta libraries were sequenced on the Illumina HiSeq System as 87-base-pair reads. In the authors' own workflow: In a later analysis, 77 million or so unique TCR beta chains were counted across the 650 to 750 repertoires, and about 9.9 million of these chains were shared by at least two donors. Raw reads were error-corrected and collapsed into unique sequences by a nearest-neighbor algorithm in which closely related sequences were merged to remove PCR and sequencing errors. Alignment of CDR3 sequences to IMGT reference sequences was used to assign V, D and J gene segments. Each retained sequence needed at least a six-nucleotide match to both a V gene segment and a J gene segment. Rearrangements were classified as productive when the CDR3 lacked stop codons and remained in frame with V and J, and all other rearrangements were classified as non-productive. CDR3 was defined by IMGT convention, running from the second conserved V-encoded cysteine to the conserved J-encoded phenylalanine. The earlier analysis of about 610 of the donors excluded any sequence lacking an unambiguous match to a single V gene segment. In an earlier analysis of almost 600 of the donors, a V segment was called functional when productive rearrangements were above 56.7%, and segregating when the standard deviation between donors exceeded 5%. A statistical classification framework was built to diagnose cytomegalovirus status from the catalog of TCR beta chain sequences. In a later analysis, TCR nucleotide sequences were compared against IMGT/GENE-DB human TR gene sequences so that V and J genes could be assigned. A later analysis assigned CDR3 sequences and most-parsimonious VDJ recombination scenarios with the TCRdist pipeline. In a later analysis, each TCR beta chain was defined by its CDR3 amino acid sequence together with its V-gene family, and reads without a unique V-gene family were excluded. As a way to deal with suspected cross-contamination and a sequencing artifact, a later analysis dropped roughly 600 nucleotide sequences that were highly shared and had low generation probability. For each public chain, a later analysis derived a clonal expansion index from normalized ranks of inferred template counts within each repertoire. Generation probabilities in a later analysis came from a VDJ recombination model fitted to out-of-frame rearrangements, and those results were checked against IGoR. In a later analysis, hypergeometric tests were used to score TCR-TCR, TCR-HLA and TCR-CMV co-occurrence, with a repertoire-size bias correction applied to TCR pairs. In a later analysis, false discovery rates were estimated by permuting HLA or CMV assignments 20 times. A later analysis grouped co-occurring TCRs with DBSCAN, adding TCRdist sequence similarity when clustering within HLA-allele-positive subsets. Repertoires with fewer than 30,000 or more than 120,000 public chains, plus five repertoires with anomalous nucleotide sharing, were excluded from co-occurrence clustering. TCRdb stores this immuneACCESS table with in-frame sequences only. Part of the clones is absent; in the studies checked, under half of the shortfall reflects unresolved V genes, and no reason is known for the rest. For V, J and clone size, that table is used; D and trimming come from the DNA. For this sample there are fewer than 200,000 clones; more than 70% appear just once. The ten largest clones capture under 6% of the sample.

With respect to this clone: The antigen it binds to is not known. No much larger clone exists at a distance of one base, and base qualities are not known.

The cohort comprised several hundred healthy bone marrow donors. At the time of sampling, all cohort members were nominally healthy, though unrecorded immune exposures were likely present. The donor was CMV seropositive and was included in the group of 270 or so seropositive cohort members. Each donor provided a peripheral blood sample, and peripheral blood mononuclear cells were used for TCR beta sequencing. The Qiagen DNeasy Blood Extraction Kit was used to extract genomic DNA from the blood cell samples. Sequencing was performed on PBMCs. This receptor was identified in a woman between 50 and 59 years old in good health and CMV-seropositive. The rearranged chain carries TRBV6-5 and TRBJ1-2; the D gene is perhaps TRBD1, on 5 matching bases. CDR3 sequence: CASSTVDRGGYTF. The nucleotide sequence reads as follows: TGTGCCAGCTCCACGGTGGACCGGGGGGGCTACACCTTC.